This note documents a single TCR beta chain sequence. Next came a second PCR, run for about 7 to 12 cycles, which used a sample-barcoded 5' primer along with a J-beta primer mix. MiXCR was run by TCRdb on the 5' RACE reads, yielding one entry per CDR3 protein. The sample has 1,500,000 or so distinct CDR3 sequences, approximately 43% seen once. The CDR3 spans 17 residues. The V gene's germline CDR1 is DFQATT and CDR2 SNEGSKA (reference sequence). V dropped 3 bases and J dropped 0 bases, with 18 bases sitting between them. This sample stems from a study of blood T cells in healthy people across ages. The sequencing input was blood. The origin of this receptor is a woman between 18 and 29 years old in good health. V and J are TRBV20-1 and TRBJ1-5; D unresolved. CDR3 region: CSASSWEQPYSNQPQHF. The CDR3 DNA sequence: TGCAGTGCTAGTAGCTGGGAACAGCCATATAGCAATCAGCCCCAGCATTTT.